The source of this T cell receptor beta chain is a study of molecular identifiers for immune sequencing clone quantification. The study's findings and limits: Clones with over 20 RNA copies captured over 97% of effector molecules but under 1% of naive ones. Underestimation of highly expanded clone sizes could arise where identical TCR molecules share a barcode.

This clonotype was recorded at least ten times. As yet, its antigen is unknown. Previously described methods and listed TCR primers were employed for the bulk TCR libraries. Using its own MiXCR run on the PCR reads, TCRdb lists one record per CDR3 protein. The sample records approximately 550,000 distinct CDR3 sequences, about a fifth being singletons. V was clipped by 2 bases and J by 7 bases, with 5 bases between them. The CDR3 runs 11 residues. Germline V gene sequence: CDR1 SGHDT, CDR2 YYEEEE. Naive CD8 T cells underwent sorting with the CD8+CD4-CCR7+CD45RA+ definition. The source material was naive CD8+ T cells from blood, with Jurkat cell RNA spiked in. The subset here: FACS-sorted CD8+CD4-CCR7+CD45RA+ naive T cells. The sequence was collected from a human donor in good health. Some libraries in this study had Jurkat cell RNA spiked in. V is TRBV5-6 and J is TRBJ2-3, with D uncertain. In DNA, the CDR3 is TGTGCCAGCAGCTTTCAAAATACGCAGTATTTT. Its translation: CASSFQNTQYF.